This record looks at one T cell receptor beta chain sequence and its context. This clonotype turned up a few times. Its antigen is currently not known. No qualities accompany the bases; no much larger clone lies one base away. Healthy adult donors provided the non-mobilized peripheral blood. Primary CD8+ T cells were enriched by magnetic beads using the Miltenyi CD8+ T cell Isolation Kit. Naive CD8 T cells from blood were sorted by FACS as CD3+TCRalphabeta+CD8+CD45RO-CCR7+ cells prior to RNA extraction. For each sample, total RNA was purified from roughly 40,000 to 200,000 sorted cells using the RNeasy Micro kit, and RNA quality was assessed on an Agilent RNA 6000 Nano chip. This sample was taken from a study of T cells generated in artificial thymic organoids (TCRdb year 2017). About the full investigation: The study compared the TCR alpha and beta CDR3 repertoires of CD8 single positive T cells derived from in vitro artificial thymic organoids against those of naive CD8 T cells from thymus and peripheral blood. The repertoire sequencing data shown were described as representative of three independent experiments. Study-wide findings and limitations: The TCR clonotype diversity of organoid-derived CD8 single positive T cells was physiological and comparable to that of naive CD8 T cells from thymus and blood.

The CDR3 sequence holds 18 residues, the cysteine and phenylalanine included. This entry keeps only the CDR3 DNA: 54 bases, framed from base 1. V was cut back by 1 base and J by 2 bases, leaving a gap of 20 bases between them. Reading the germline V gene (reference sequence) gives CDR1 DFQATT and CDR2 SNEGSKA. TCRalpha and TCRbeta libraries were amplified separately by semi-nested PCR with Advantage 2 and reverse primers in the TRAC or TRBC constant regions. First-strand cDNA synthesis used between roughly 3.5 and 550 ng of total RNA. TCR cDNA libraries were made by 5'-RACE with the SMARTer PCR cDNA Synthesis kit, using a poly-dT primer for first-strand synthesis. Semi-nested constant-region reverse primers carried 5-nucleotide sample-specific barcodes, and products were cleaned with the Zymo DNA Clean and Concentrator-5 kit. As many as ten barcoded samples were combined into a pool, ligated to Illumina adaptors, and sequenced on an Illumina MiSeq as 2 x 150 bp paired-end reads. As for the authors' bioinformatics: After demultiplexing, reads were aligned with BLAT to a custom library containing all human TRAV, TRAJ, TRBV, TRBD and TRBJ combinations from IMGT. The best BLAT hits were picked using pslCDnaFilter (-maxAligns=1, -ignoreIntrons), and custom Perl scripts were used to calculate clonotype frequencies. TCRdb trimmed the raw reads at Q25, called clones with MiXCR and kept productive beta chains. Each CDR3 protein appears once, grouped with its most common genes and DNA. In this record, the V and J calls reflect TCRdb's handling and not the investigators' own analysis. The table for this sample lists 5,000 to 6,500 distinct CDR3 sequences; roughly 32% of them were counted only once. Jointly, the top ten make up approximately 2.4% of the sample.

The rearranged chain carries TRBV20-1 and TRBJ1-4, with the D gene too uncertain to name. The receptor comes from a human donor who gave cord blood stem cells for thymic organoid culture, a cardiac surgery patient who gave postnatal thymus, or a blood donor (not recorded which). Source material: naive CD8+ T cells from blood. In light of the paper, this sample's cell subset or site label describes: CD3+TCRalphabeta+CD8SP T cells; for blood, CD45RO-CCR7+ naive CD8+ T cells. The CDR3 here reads CSARAFGQEIRTNEKLFF. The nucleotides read TGCAGTGCTAGAGCCTTCGGGCAGGAAATTCGGACTAATGAAAAACTGTTTTTT.